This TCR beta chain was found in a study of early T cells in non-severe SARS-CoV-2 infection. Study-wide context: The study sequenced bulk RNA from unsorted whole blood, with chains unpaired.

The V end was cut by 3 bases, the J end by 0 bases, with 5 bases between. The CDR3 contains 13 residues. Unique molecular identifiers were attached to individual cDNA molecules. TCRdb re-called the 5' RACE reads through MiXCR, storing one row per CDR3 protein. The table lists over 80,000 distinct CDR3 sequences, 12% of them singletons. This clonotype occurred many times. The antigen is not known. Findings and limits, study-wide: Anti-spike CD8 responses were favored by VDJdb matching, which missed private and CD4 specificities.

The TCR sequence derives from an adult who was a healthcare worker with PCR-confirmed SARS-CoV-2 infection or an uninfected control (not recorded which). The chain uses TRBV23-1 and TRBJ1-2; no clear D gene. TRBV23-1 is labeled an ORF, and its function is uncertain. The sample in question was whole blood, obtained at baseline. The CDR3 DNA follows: TGCGCCAGCAGTCAGTGGCCTAACTATGGCTACACCTTC. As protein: CASSQWPNYGYTF.